These 14 T cell receptor beta chains share one sample of origin, sequenced in a study of Ad26.COV2.S vaccination and SARS-CoV-2 variants. Clones were sequenced by immunoSEQ multiplex PCR, and TCRdb holds only the in-frame ones, with some missing. The data show about 320,000 clones, with 85% to 90% seen just once and about 5.4% held by the top ten. Noted treatment: 15 to 20 received Ad26.COV2.S at low or high dose, single or two shots; about 5 received placebo; per-sample allocation not given. Sampling occurred on day 63 after the first vaccine or placebo injection. The specimen comprised peripheral blood, sampled in a trial of Ad26.COV2.S vaccine versus placebo. Every receptor here comes from a person aged 18-60 years who received the Ad26.COV2.S COVID-19 vaccine or a placebo.

This clone was seen only once. The V call is TRBV4-3, the J call TRBJ2-1; D is possibly TRBD1 (7 bases). The ends were cut back, 1 base at V and 6 bases at J, with 25 bases in the middle. The CDR3 is 19 residues long. Germline V lookup: CDR1 LGHNA, CDR2 YSLEER. For the CDR3, the DNA is TGCGCCAGCAGCCAAGCTCCAGGGGGAATTAGGGGGGAAGGCAATGAGCAGTTCTTC. This encodes CASSQAPGGIRGEGNEQFF.

The chain has TRBV27 and TRBJ1-5; D remains unclear. V lost 10 bases and J 4 bases, leaving 20 bases between the germline ends. The CDR3 spans 15 residues. Germline CDR1 MNHEY, CDR2 SMNVEV (reference sequence). The chain's CDR3 is CATSDPNRGNQPQHF. The CDR3 region has the DNA TGTGCCACCTCAGACCCCAATAGAGGGAATCAGCCCCAGCATTTT.

The V and J genes are TRBV7-2 and TRBJ2-1, with D possibly being TRBD1 (5 bases). The germline V gene has CDR1 SGHTA and CDR2 FQGNSA. The CDR3 totals 15 residues. Trimming removed 5 bases from V and 5 bases from J, with 16 bases in between. The CDR3 sequence: CASSPPQVGDNEQFF. For the CDR3, the DNA is TGTGCCAGCAGCCCCCCCCAAGTAGGGGACAATGAGCAGTTCTTC.

The chain employs TRBV24-1 and TRBJ2-2, with D hard to call. Per germline, CDR1 KGHDR and CDR2 SFDVKD. CDR3 length: 14 residues. The V gene lost 1 base and the J gene lost 0 bases, with 2 bases spanning the gap. In DNA, the CDR3 is TGTGCCACCAGTGATTTCCCGAACACCGGGGAGCTGTTTTTT. Protein: CATSDFPNTGELFF.

Note on this clone: The junction departs from germline at one end; a sequencing error may be responsible. The chain couples TRBV4-2 to TRBJ2-2, with 9 nucleotides matching TRBD2. The CDR3 length is 15 residues. In germline, CDR1 is LGHNA, CDR2 YNFKEQ. Written as DNA, the CDR3 is TGTGCCAGCAGTCAAGGTCTAGCGGGACCCGGGGAGCTGTTTTTT. Translated: CASSQGLAGPGELFF.

J is TRBJ1-1 and V is TRBV19, with D possibly being TRBD1 (5 bases). The V gene's germline CDR1 is LNHDA and CDR2 SQIVND (reference sequence). The CDR3 runs 15 residues. V lost 5 bases to trimming and J lost 6 bases, with 19 bases between them. The CDR3 loop reads CASSSVRGLSPEAFF. The CDR3 DNA follows: TGTGCCAGTAGTTCCGTACGGGGACTATCTCCTGAAGCTTTCTTT.

This rearrangement joins TRBV24-1 to TRBJ1-2, with D unclear. Germline loops: CDR1 KGHDR, CDR2 SFDVKD. V was clipped by 4 bases and J by 2 bases, with 10 bases between them. This CDR3 is built from 14 residues. The DNA of the CDR3 is TGTGCCACCAGTGAAGGAGGGTCCAACTATGGCTACACCTTC. Its protein product is CATSEGGSNYGYTF.

V gene TRBV10-3 combines with J gene TRBJ2-5; D is perhaps TRBD2 (5 bases). This CDR3 has 13 residues. Between the trimmed V and J ends, which lost 10 bases and 0 bases, there was a span of 12 bases. CDR1 and CDR2 from the germline V gene are ENHRY and SYGVKD. The CDR3 DNA sequence: TGTGCCACCACCAGAGGGTACCAAGAGACCCAGTACTTC. Amino acids: CATTRGYQETQYF.

The chain carries TRBV2 and TRBJ2-7, with D possibly TRBD2 on 6 matching bases. Trimming removed 6 bases at V and 5 bases at J, with 20 bases between. The CDR3 covers 15 residues. Germline CDR1 reads SNHLY; CDR2 reads FYNNEI. CDR3 bases: TGTGCCAGCAGGGCTAGGATGGGACTTCTAGACGAGCAGTACGTC. Translated: CASRARMGLLDEQYV.

The chain employs TRBV13 and TRBJ1-1; D ambiguous. Germline loops: CDR1 PRHDT, CDR2 FYEKMQ (reference sequence). V lost 5 bases, J lost 3 bases, and 10 bases lay in between. This CDR3 contains 13 residues. CDR3 nucleotides: TGTGCCAGCAGCCAGATTGCGTACACTGAAGCTTTCTTT. Protein: CASSQIAYTEAFF.

The chain couples TRBV6-2 or TRBV6-3 to TRBJ2-1; D is possibly TRBD2 (5 bases). Germline V gives CDR1 MNHEY, CDR2 SVGEGT. Trimming took off 0 bases at V and 8 bases at J, with 17 bases between the two ends. This CDR3 is built from 16 residues. The CDR3 is CASSYSGVRPADEQFF. Here the CDR3 DNA reads TGTGCCAGCAGTTACTCCGGGGTCCGACCGGCGGATGAGCAGTTCTTC.

This clone has only a few counts. The chain carries TRBV19 and TRBJ1-5; D might be TRBD1 (6 bases). Germline values: CDR1 LNHDA, CDR2 SQIVND (reference sequence). The CDR3 runs 16 residues. Trimming shortened V by 3 bases and J by 0 bases, and 12 bases separated the two germline ends. CDR3 in amino acids: CASSMWGRDSNQPQHF. The DNA for the CDR3 is TGTGCCAGTAGTATGTGGGGGCGTGATAGCAATCAGCCCCAGCATTTT. Supplemented by reference TRBV19 and TRBJ1-5, the full variable domain reads DGGITQSPKYLFRKEGQNVTLSCEQNLNHDAMYWYRQDPGQGLRLIYYSQIVNDFQKGDIAEGYSVSREKKESFPLTVTSAQKNPTAFYLCASSMWGRDSNQPQHFGDGTRLSIL.

The V call is TRBV7-9, the J call TRBJ2-3; D uncertain. The germline CDR1 and CDR2 sequences are SEHNR and FQNEAQ (reference sequence). The CDR3 totals 13 residues. Trimming took off 1 base at V and 0 bases at J, with 2 bases between the two ends. The CDR3 loop is CASSLDSTDTQYF. DNA of the CDR3: TGTGCCAGCAGCTTAGACAGCACAGATACGCAGTATTTT.

The rearrangement uses TRBV18 and TRBJ1-6; D is unresolved. The CDR3 runs to 15 residues. The V gene's germline CDR1 is KGHSH and CDR2 LQKENI. V lost 1 base to trimming and J lost 1 base, with 5 bases between them. This CDR3 is CASSPLESYNSPLHF. CDR3 bases: TGTGCCAGCTCACCACTCGAATCCTATAATTCACCCCTCCACTTT.